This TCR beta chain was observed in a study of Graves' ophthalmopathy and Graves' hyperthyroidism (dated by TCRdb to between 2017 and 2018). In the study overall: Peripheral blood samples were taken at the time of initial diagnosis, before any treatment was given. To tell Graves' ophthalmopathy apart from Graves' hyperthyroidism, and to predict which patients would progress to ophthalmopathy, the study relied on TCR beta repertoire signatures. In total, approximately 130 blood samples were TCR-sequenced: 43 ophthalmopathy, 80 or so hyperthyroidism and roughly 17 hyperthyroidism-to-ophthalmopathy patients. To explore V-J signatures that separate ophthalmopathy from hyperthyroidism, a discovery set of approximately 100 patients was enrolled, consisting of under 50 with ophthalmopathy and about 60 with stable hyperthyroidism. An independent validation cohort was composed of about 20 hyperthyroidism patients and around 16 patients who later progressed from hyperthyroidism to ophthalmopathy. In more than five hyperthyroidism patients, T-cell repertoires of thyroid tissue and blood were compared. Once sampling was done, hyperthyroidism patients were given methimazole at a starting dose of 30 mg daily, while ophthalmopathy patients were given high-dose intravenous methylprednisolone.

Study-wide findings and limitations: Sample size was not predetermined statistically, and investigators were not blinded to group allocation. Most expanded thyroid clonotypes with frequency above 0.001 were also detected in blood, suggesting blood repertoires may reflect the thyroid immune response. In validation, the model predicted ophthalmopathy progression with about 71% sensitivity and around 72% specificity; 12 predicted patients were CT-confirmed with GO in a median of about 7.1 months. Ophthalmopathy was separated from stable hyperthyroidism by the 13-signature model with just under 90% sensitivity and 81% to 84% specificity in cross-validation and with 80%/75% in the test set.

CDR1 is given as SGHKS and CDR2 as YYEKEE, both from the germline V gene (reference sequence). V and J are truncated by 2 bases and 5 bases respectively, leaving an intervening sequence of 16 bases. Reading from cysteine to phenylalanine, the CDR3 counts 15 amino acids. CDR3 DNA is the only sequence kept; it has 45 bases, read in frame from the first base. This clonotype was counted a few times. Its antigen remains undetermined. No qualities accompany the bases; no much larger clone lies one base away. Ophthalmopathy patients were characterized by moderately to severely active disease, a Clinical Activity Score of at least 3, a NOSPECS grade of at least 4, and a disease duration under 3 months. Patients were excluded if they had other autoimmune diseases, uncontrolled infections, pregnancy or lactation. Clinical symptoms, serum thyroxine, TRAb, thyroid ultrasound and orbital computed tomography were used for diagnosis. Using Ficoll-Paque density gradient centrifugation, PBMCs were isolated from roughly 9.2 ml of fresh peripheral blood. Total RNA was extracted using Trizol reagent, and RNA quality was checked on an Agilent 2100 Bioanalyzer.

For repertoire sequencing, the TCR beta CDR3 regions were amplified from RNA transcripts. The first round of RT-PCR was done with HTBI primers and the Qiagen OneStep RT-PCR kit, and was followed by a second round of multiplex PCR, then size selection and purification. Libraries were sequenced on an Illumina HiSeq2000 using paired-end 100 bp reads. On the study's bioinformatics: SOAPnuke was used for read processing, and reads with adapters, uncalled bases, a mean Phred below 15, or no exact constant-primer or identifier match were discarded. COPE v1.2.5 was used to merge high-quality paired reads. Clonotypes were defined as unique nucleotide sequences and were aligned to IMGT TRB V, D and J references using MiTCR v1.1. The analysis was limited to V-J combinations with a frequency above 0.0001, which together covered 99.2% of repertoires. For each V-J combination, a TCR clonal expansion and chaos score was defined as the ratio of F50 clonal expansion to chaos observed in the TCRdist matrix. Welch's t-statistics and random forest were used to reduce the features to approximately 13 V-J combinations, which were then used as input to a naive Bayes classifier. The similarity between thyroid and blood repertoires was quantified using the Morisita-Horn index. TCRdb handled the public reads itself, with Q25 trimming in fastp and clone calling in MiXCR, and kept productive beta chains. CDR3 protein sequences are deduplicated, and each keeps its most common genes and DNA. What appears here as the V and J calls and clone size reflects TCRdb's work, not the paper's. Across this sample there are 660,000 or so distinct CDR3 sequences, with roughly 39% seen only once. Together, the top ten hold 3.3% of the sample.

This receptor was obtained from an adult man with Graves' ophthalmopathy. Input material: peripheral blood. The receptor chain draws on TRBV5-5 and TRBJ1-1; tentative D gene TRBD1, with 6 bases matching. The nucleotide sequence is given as TGTGCCAGCAGCTTCGGTACAGGGTCGGGTACTGAAGCTTTCTTT. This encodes CASSFGTGSGTEAFF. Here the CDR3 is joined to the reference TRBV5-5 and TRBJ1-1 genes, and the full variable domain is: DAGVTQSPTHLIKTRGQQVTLRCSPISGHKSVSWYQQVLGQGPQFIFQYYEKEERGRGNFPDRFSARQFPNYSSELNVNALLLGDSALYLCASSFGTGSGTEAFFGQGTRLTVV.